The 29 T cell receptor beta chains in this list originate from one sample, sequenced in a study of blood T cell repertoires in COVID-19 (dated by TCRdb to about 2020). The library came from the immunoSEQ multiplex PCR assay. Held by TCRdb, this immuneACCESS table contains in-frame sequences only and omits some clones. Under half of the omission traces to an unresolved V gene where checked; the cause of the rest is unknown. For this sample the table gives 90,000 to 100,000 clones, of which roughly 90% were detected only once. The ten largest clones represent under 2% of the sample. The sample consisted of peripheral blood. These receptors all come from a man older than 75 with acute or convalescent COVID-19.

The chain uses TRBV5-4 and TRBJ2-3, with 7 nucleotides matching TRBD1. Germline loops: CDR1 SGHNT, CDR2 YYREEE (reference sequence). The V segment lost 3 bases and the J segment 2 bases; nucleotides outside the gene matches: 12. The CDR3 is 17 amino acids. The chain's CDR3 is CASSSPRDSLITDTQYF. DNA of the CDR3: TGTGCCAGCAGCTCCCCCCGGGACAGTTTAATCACAGATACGCAGTATTTT.

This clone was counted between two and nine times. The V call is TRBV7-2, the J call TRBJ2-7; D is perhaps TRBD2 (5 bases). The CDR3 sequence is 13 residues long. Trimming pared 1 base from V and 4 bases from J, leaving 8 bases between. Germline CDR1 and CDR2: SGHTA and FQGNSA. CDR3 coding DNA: TGTGCCAGCAGCTTAGAGCGGTTATACGAGCAGTACTTC. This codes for CASSLERLYEQYF. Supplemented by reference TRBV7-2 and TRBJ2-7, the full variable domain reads GAGVSQSPSNKVTEKGKDVELRCDPISGHTALYWYRQSLGQGLEFLIYFQGNSAPDKSGLPSDRFSAERTGGSVSTLTIQRTQQEDSAVYLCASSLERLYEQYFGPGTRLTVT.

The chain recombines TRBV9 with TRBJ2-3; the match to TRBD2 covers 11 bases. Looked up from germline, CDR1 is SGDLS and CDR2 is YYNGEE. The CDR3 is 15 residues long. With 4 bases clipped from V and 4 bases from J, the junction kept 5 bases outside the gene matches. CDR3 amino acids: CASSIAGGSPDTQYF. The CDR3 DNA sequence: TGTGCCAGCAGCATAGCGGGAGGGTCGCCAGATACGCAGTATTTT. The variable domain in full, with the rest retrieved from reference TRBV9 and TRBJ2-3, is DSGVTQTPKHLITATGQRVTLRCSPRSGDLSVYWYQQSLDQGLQFLIQYYNGEERAKGNILERFSAQQFPDLHSELNLSSLELGDSALYFCASSIAGGSPDTQYFGPGTRLTVL.

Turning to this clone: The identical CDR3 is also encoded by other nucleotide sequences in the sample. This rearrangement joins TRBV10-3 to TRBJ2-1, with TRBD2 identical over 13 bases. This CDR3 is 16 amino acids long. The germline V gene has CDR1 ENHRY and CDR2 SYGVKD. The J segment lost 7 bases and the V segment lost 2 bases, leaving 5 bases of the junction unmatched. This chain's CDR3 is CAISEPGLAGRNEQFF. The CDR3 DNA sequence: TGTGCCATCAGTGAGCCGGGACTAGCGGGGAGGAATGAGCAGTTCTTC.

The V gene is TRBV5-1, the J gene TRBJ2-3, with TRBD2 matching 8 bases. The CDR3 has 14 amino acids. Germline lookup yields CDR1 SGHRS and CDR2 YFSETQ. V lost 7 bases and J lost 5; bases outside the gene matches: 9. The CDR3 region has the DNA TGCGCCAGCGGGGGAGCGGGAGATGGAGATACGCAGTATTTT. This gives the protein CASGGAGDGDTQYF.

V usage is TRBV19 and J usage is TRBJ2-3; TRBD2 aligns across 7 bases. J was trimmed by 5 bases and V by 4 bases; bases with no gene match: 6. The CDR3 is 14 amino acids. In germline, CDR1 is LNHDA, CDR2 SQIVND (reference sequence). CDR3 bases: TGTGCCAGTAGTAAGCGGCTAGCGGAAGATACGCAGTATTTT. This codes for CASSKRLAEDTQYF. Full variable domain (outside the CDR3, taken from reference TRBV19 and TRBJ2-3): DGGITQSPKYLFRKEGQNVTLSCEQNLNHDAMYWYRQDPGQGLRLIYYSQIVNDFQKGDIAEGYSVSREKKESFPLTVTSAQKNPTAFYLCASSKRLAEDTQYFGPGTRLTVL.

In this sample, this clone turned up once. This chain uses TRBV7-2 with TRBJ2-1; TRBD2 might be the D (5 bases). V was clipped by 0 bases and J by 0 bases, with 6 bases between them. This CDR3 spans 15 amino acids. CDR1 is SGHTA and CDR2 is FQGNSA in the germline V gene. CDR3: CASSLAGDSYNEQFF. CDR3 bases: TGTGCCAGCAGCTTAGCGGGAGACTCCTACAATGAGCAGTTCTTC.

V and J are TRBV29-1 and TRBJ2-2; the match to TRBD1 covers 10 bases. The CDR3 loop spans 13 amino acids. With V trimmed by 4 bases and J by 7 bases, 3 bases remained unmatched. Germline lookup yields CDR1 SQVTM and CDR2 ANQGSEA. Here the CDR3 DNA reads TGCAGCGTTGGACAGGGGGCTAGCGGGGAGCTGTTTTTT. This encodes CSVGQGASGELFF.

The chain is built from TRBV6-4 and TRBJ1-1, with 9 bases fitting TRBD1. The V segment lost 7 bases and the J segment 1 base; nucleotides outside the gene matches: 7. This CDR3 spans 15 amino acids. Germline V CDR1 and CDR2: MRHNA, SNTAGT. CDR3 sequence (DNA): TGTGCCAGCACCCCCGGGACAGGGTGGAACACTGAAGCTTTCTTT. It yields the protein CASTPGTGWNTEAFF.

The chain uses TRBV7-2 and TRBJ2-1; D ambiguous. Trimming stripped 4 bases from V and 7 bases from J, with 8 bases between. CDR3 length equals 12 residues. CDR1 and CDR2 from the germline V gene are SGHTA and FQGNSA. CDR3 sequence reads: CASSYSVNEQFF. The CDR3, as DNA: TGTGCCAGCAGCTATTCCGTTAATGAGCAGTTCTTC. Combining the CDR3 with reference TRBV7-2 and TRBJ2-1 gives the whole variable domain GAGVSQSPSNKVTEKGKDVELRCDPISGHTALYWYRQSLGQGLEFLIYFQGNSAPDKSGLPSDRFSAERTGGSVSTLTIQRTQQEDSAVYLCASSYSVNEQFFGPGTRLTVL.

The CDR3 coding sequence is TGTGCCAGCAGCAAACGACAGATCCCGAACACCGGGGAGCTGTTTTTT. This encodes CASSKRQIPNTGELFF. The chain recombines TRBV11-2 with TRBJ2-2; D might be TRBD1 (5 bases). Germline CDR1 reads SGHAT; CDR2 reads FQNNGV. The CDR3 extends over 16 amino acids. Trimming left V 5 bases short and J 0 bases short, with 13 bases between.

The CDR3 DNA reads TGTGCCAGTAGTAAGGGACTAGCGGGAGGAACTGAGCAGTTCTTC. Its protein product is CASSKGLAGGTEQFF. The chain couples TRBV19 to TRBJ2-1; 15 bases map to TRBD2. The ends lost 4 bases at V and 9 bases at J; junction bases unmatched: 4. There are 15 residues in the CDR3. Per the germline V gene, CDR1 is LNHDA and CDR2 is SQIVND (reference sequence).

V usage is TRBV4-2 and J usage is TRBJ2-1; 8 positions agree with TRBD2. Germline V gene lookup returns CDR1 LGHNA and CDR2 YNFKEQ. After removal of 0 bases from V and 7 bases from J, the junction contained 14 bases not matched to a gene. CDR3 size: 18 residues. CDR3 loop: CASSQDLVRGLEVNEQFF. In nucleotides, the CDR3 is TGTGCCAGCAGCCAAGATTTAGTTAGGGGACTAGAGGTGAATGAGCAGTTCTTC.

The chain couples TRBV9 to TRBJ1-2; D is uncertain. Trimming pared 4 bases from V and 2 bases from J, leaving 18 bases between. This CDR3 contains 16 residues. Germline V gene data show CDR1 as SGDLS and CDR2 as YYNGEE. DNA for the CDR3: TGTGCCAGCAGCAGATCAACGGGGATTGGGAACTATGGCTACACCTTC. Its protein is CASSRSTGIGNYGYTF.

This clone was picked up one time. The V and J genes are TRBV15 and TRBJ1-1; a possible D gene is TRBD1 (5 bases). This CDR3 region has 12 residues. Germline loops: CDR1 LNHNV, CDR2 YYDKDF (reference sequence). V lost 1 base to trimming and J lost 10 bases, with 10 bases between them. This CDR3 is CATSRAGGLAFF. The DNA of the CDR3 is TGTGCCACCAGCAGAGCGGGGGGTTTAGCTTTCTTT. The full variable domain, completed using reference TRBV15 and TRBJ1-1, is DAMVIQNPRYQVTQFGKPVTLSCSQTLNHNVMYWYQQKSSQAPKLLFHYYDKDFNNEADTPDNFQSRRPNTSFCFLDIRSPGLGDTAMYLCATSRAGGLAFFGQGTRLTVV.

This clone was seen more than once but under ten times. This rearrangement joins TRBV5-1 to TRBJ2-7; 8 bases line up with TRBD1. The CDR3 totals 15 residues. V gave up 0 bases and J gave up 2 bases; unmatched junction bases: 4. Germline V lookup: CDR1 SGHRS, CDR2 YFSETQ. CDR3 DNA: TGCGCCAGCAGCTTGGAGGCCAGGGGGCCCTACGAGCAGTACTTC. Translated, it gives CASSLEARGPYEQYF.

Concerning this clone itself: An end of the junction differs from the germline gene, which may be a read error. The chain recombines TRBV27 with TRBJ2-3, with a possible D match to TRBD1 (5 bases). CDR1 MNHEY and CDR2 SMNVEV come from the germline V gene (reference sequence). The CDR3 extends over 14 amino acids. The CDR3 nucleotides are TGTGCCAGCAGTTTAGGTCCTGTTACAGGTTCTCTATTTTTT. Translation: CASSLGPVTGSLFF.

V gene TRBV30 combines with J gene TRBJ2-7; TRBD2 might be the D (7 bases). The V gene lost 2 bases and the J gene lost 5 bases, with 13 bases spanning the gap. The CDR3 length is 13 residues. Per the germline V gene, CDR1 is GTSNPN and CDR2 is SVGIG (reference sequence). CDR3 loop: CAWSRGGWDEQYF. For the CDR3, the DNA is TGTGCCTGGAGTCGCGGGGGCTGGGACGAGCAGTACTTC.

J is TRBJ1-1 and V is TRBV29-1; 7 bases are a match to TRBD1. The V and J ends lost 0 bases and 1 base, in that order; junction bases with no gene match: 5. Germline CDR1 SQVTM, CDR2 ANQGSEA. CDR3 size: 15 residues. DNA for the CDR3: TGCAGCGTTGAAGATTGGACAGGCCGGAACACTGAAGCTTTCTTT. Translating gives CSVEDWTGRNTEAFF.

CDR3 loop: CSCGLDGYTQYF. The CDR3 DNA is TGCAGCTGCGGTCTAGACGGTTATACGCAGTATTTT. V and J are TRBV29-1 and TRBJ2-3, with unresolved D. Germline CDR1 and CDR2: SQVTM and ANQGSEA. V lost 8 bases and J lost 7, with 16 bases in between. The CDR3 loop spans 12 amino acids.

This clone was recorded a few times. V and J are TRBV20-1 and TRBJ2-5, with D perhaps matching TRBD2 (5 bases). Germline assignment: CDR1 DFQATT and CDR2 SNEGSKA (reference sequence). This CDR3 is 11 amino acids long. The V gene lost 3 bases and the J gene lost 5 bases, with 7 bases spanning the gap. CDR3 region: CSASPGETQYF. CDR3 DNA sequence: TGCAGTGCTAGCCCGGGGGAGACCCAGTACTTC.

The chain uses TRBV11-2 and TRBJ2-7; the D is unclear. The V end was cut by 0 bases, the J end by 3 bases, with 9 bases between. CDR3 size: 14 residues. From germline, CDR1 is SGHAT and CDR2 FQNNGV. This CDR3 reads CASSLDLAVYEQYF. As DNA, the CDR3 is TGTGCCAGCAGCTTAGATCTTGCGGTCTACGAGCAGTACTTC.

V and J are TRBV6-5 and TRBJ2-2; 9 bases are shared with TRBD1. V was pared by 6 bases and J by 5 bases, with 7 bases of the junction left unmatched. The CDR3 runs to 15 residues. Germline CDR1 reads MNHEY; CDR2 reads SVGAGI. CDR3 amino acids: CASSGDRALTGELFF. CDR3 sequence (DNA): TGTGCCAGCAGCGGGGACAGGGCGTTAACCGGGGAGCTGTTTTTT.

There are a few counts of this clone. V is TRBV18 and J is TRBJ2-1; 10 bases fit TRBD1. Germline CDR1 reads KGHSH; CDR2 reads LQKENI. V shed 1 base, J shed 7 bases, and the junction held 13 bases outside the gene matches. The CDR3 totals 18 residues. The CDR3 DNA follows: TGTGCCAGCTCACCACTAGGTTCGCGACAGGGGGCGAGAAATGAGCAGTTCTTC. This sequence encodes CASSPLGSRQGARNEQFF.

CDR3 DNA sequence: TGTGCCACCAGCAGAGGTGAGGCAAGAACTAACTATGGCTACACCTTC. This sequence encodes CATSRGEARTNYGYTF. The genes are TRBV15 and TRBJ1-2; no clear D gene. This CDR3 spans 16 amino acids. V was clipped by 1 base and J by 0 bases, with 12 bases between them. Germline CDR1 LNHNV, CDR2 YYDKDF (reference sequence). Supplemented by reference TRBV15 and TRBJ1-2, the full variable domain reads DAMVIQNPRYQVTQFGKPVTLSCSQTLNHNVMYWYQQKSSQAPKLLFHYYDKDFNNEADTPDNFQSRRPNTSFCFLDIRSPGLGDTAMYLCATSRGEARTNYGYTFGSGTRLTVV.

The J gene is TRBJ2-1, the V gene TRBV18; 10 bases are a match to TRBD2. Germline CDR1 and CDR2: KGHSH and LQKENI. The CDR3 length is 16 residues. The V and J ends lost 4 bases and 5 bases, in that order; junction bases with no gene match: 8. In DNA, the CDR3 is TGTGCCAGCTCACTTTCCGGACTAGCGGAAAACAATGAGCAGTTCTTC. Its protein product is CASSLSGLAENNEQFF.

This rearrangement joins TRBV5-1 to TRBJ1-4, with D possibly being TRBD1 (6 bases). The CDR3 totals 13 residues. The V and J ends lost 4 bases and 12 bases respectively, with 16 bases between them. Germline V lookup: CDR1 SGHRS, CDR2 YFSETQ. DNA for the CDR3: TGCGCCAGCAGCCCAGGCGGGGGGCTGGAACTGTTTTTT. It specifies CASSPGGGLELFF.

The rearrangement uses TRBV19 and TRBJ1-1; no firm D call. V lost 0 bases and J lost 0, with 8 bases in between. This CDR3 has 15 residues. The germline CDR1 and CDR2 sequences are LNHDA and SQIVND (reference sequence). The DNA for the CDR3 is TGTGCCAGTAGTATAGATTCTCCCGTGAACACTGAAGCTTTCTTT. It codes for CASSIDSPVNTEAFF. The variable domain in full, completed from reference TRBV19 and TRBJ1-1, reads DGGITQSPKYLFRKEGQNVTLSCEQNLNHDAMYWYRQDPGQGLRLIYYSQIVNDFQKGDIAEGYSVSREKKESFPLTVTSAQKNPTAFYLCASSIDSPVNTEAFFGQGTRLTVV.

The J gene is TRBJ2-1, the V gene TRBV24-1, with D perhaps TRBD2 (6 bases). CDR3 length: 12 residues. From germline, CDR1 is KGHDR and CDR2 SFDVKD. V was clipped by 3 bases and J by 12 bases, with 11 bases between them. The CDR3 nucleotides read TGTGCCACCAGTGATCCCGGGACTGGGCAGTTCTTC. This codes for CATSDPGTGQFF.